The 6 T cell receptor beta chains below come from one sample, sequenced in a study of T cells after yellow fever vaccination. In TCRdb, the 5' RACE reads were re-called with MiXCR into one record per CDR3 protein. The table has under 350,000 distinct CDR3 sequences, about 4% seen once. This material consisted of PBMCs, taken 5 days after the yellow fever booster vaccination. The receptors shown here come from a man between 18 and 35 years old who received the YFV17D yellow fever vaccine.

This clonotype was seen many times. The CDR3 nucleotides are TGCAGCGTTGAAGAACCCCTGGACAGGGCGACCTACAATGAGCAGTTCTTC. Protein product: CSVEEPLDRATYNEQFF. The V gene is TRBV29-1, the J gene TRBJ2-1; 8 bases map to TRBD1. The CDR3 is 17 amino acids. V was clipped by 0 bases and J by 2 bases; unmatched bases: 9. The germline CDR1 and CDR2 sequences are SQVTM and ANQGSEA.

The table lists this clonotype with many counts. This chain links TRBV10-3 with TRBJ1-3; D might be TRBD1 (5 bases). This CDR3 has 14 amino acids. Germline V lookup: CDR1 ENHRY, CDR2 SYGVKD. V was cut by 6 bases and J by 2 bases, with 11 bases left in between. The CDR3 DNA sequence: TGTGCCATCAGACCGACAGTAGCTGGAAACACCATATATTTT. It yields the protein CAIRPTVAGNTIYF.

This chain joins TRBV10-3 and TRBJ1-4; D unclear. V was cut by 4 bases and J by 5 bases, with 11 bases left in between. The V gene's germline CDR1 is ENHRY and CDR2 SYGVKD. There are 14 residues in the CDR3. The CDR3 protein is CAISGSTENEKLFF. CDR3 nucleotides: TGTGCCATCAGTGGTTCCACCGAGAATGAAAAACTGTTTTTT.

This clonotype has more than one count but fewer than ten. The rearrangement links TRBV12-3 or TRBV12-4 to TRBJ2-7; D remains ambiguous. V was pared by 2 bases and J by 9 bases, with 17 bases between. The CDR3 loop spans 14 amino acids. The CDR3 nucleotides read TGTGCCAGCAGTTTACGACTGGAAATCAGTGGGCAGTACTTC. Protein product: CASSLRLEISGQYF.

V is TRBV12-3 or TRBV12-4 and J is TRBJ1-1, with D possibly TRBD1 on 6 matching bases. V lost 7 bases to trimming and J lost 1 base, with 16 bases between them. The CDR3 runs 15 residues. The CDR3 protein is CASILAGGQNTEAFF. CDR3 in DNA: TGTGCCAGCATTCTAGCGGGGGGGCAGAACACTGAAGCTTTCTTT.

This clonotype was seen many times. The V gene is TRBV7-9, the J gene TRBJ2-4; D may be TRBD1 (5 bases). The germline CDR1 and CDR2 sequences are SEHNR and FQNEAQ (reference sequence). This CDR3 contains 16 residues. The V end lost 5 bases, the J end lost 0 bases, and 14 bases lay between the germline ends. CDR3 sequence: CASSPRTFLAKNIQYF. The CDR3 DNA sequence: TGTGCCAGCAGCCCGCGGACATTTCTAGCCAAAAACATTCAGTACTTC.